The 11 T cell receptor beta chains presented below share a single source sample, sequenced in a study of spatial heterogeneity in lung cancer (dated by TCRdb to the late 2010s). The time point label corresponds to: sample taken at primary tumor resection. Library preparation was by 5' RACE. TCRdb records NextSeq 500 as the sequencer. TCRdb's own reprocessing of the public reads used fastp at Q25 and MiXCR and kept productive beta chains. Records with the same CDR3 protein are collapsed into one entry carrying the most frequent genes and DNA. For this sample the table gives 8,000 to 10,000 distinct CDR3 sequences, of which more than 13% were detected only once. The leading ten clones occupy 14% of the sample. Here is what the overall study found, with its caveats: The tumor nonsynonymous mutation count correlated with the number of expanded intratumoral alpha and beta TCRs.

Antigens for these TCRs are unknown. The sample in question was lung tumor tissue, obtained at surgery. The source is a male donor with early-stage non-small cell lung cancer.

This clonotype showed up many times. This beta chain is a stray sequence in a library constructed for alpha chains; its clone size is not meaningful. In DNA, the CDR3 is TGTGCCAGCAGTGAAGCCAGGGTCTACGAGCAGTACTTC. This gives the protein CASSEARVYEQYF. The V and J genes are TRBV6-1 and TRBJ2-7, with D possibly being TRBD1 (5 bases). The CDR3 has 13 amino acids. Trimming left V 0 bases short and J 3 bases short, with 6 bases between. Looked up from germline, CDR1 is MNHNS and CDR2 is SASEGT.

Of note for this clonotype: This beta chain is off target for a library built for alpha chains, so its abundance means little. The chain has TRBV9 and TRBJ2-6; D not certain. V was clipped by 3 bases and J by 0 bases, with 4 bases between them. Germline lookup yields CDR1 SGDLS and CDR2 YYNGEE. This CDR3 has 14 amino acids. CDR3 residues: CASSAHSGANVLTF. CDR3 coding DNA: TGTGCCAGCAGCGCCCACTCTGGGGCCAACGTCCTGACTTTC.

There are many counts of this clonotype. This beta chain is off target for a library built for alpha chains, so its abundance means little. The chain has TRBV3-1 and TRBJ2-3, with D unclear. Trimming took off 1 base at V and 2 bases at J, with 10 bases between the two ends. Germline CDR1 reads LGHDT; CDR2 reads YNNKEL (reference sequence). This CDR3 is built from 15 residues. The CDR3 is CASSQVWPYTDTQYF. The CDR3, as DNA: TGTGCCAGCAGCCAAGTTTGGCCATACACAGATACGCAGTATTTT.

This clonotype was seen ten or more times. Because the library targeted alpha chains, this beta chain is an off-target read whose size means little. The V call is TRBV14, the J call TRBJ1-6; TRBD1 matches at 8 bases. Trimming took 0 bases from V and 8 from J; bases not matched to a gene: 6. The CDR3 runs 16 residues. CDR1 is SGHDN and CDR2 is FVKESK in the germline V gene. Here the CDR3 reads CASSQEGQGAYSPLHF. The CDR3 DNA sequence: TGTGCCAGCAGCCAAGAAGGTCAGGGGGCTTATTCACCCCTCCACTTT.

This clonotype came up many times. The size of this beta chain means little, since it is a stray read in a library made for alpha chains. For the CDR3, the DNA is TGCAGTGCTAGAGATAGCGGCACAGATACGCAGTATTTT. Its translation is CSARDSGTDTQYF. The V call is TRBV20-1, the J call TRBJ2-3, with D possibly TRBD2 on 5 matching bases. This CDR3 comprises 13 residues. Germline loops: CDR1 DFQATT, CDR2 SNEGSKA (reference sequence). The V end was cut by 0 bases, the J end by 1 base, with 5 bases between.

This clonotype was seen many times. A library made for alpha chains picked up this beta chain off target, so its size means little. The chain is built from TRBV20-1 and TRBJ2-2; a weak D match, TRBD2 (6 bases). The CDR3 runs 14 residues. The germline V and J ends were trimmed by 0 bases and 4 bases, with 9 bases remaining between them. The germline gives CDR1 DFQATT, CDR2 SNEGSKA (reference sequence). CDR3 DNA sequence: TGCAGTGCTAGAGATGGGGGGAGCACCGGGGAGCTGTTTTTT. Translation: CSARDGGSTGELFF.

This clonotype has just a few counts. Being off target in a library aimed at alpha chains, this beta chain has a size of little meaning. The chain joins TRBV27 to TRBJ2-1, with D possibly matching TRBD2 (6 bases). The CDR3 has 14 amino acids. Germline CDR1 reads MNHEY; CDR2 reads SMNVEV (reference sequence). The ends were cut back, 2 bases at V and 5 bases at J, with 10 bases in the middle. The DNA for the CDR3 is TGTGCCAGCAGTTTAATTCGGACTAACAATGAGCAGTTCTTC. Its translation is CASSLIRTNNEQFF.

This clonotype appeared many times. In a library made to pick up alpha chains, this beta chain is a stray read with a size that means little. The chain combines TRBV7-9 with TRBJ2-7; D call uncertain. Germline CDR1 and CDR2: SEHNR and FQNEAQ (reference sequence). V was pared by 5 bases and J by 1 base, with 21 bases between. This CDR3 is built from 17 residues. CDR3 loop: CASSPPPGEERSYEQYF. The CDR3 bases are TGTGCCAGCAGCCCCCCCCCCGGTGAGGAGCGATCCTACGAGCAGTACTTC.

This clonotype was observed at least ten times. Being off target in a library aimed at alpha chains, this beta chain has a size of little meaning. The chain couples TRBV24-1 to TRBJ2-1, with TRBD1 matching 11 bases. Germline CDR1 is KGHDR and CDR2 is SFDVKD. After removal of 0 bases from V and 8 bases from J, the junction contained 5 bases not matched to a gene. The CDR3 runs to 16 residues. CDR3 sequence reads: CATSDLPDRGPDEQFF. CDR3 nucleotides: TGTGCCACCAGTGATTTGCCGGACAGGGGGCCAGATGAGCAGTTCTTC.

This clonotype was seen many times. In a library made to pick up alpha chains, this beta chain is a stray read with a size that means little. The chain uses TRBV5-1 and TRBJ1-3; D gene ambiguous. The CDR3 sequence is 15 residues long. V gave up 2 bases and J gave up 0 bases, with 9 bases separating them. The germline V gene has CDR1 SGHRS and CDR2 YFSETQ. The CDR3 spells CASSFLGDSGNTIYF. The CDR3 DNA sequence: TGCGCCAGCAGCTTTCTCGGGGACTCTGGAAACACCATATATTTT.

By share of the sample, this clonotype is medium-sized (0.01 to 0.1%). A library prepared for alpha chains yielded this beta chain as an off-target read; its size is of little meaning. This chain links TRBV25-1 with TRBJ2-3, with a weak D call TRBD2 (6 bases). CDR1 MGHDK and CDR2 SYGVNS come from the germline V gene. The CDR3 has 16 amino acids. V lost 1 base and J 2 bases, leaving 13 bases between the germline ends. This chain's CDR3 is CASSESRGGDTDTQYF. CDR3 nucleotides: TGTGCCAGCAGTGAATCACGGGGAGGAGACACAGATACGCAGTATTTT.